The 24 T cell receptor beta chains in this list originate from one sample, sequenced in a study of human T cells and chemical hapten exposure (dated by TCRdb to about 2021). Libraries were built with RACE. Sequenced on a NextSeq 500. The raw public reads went through TCRdb reprocessing: fastp at Q25, MiXCR clone calling, in-frame beta chains kept. Every CDR3 protein is listed once, alongside the most common genes and DNA of its rows. The sample table shows fewer than 85,000 distinct CDR3 sequences, and roughly a tenth are seen once. The top ten constitute 2.5% of the sample. Sample time point, as interpreted from the label and publication: patch test 2, 6 weeks after DPC sensitization. The sample's treatment or condition, from its label and the paper: therapeutic diphenylcyclopropenone sensitization with weekly scalp DPC. Here the sequenced sample was whole blood, taken in connection with sensitization to the hapten diphenylcyclopropenone (DPC). The source is a woman in her twenties or thirties with alopecia areata. Some clones in this sample may be carry-over from other donors' samples.

This clonotype was observed a handful of times. The genes are TRBV6-5 and TRBJ1-2; D unclear. The CDR3 is 15 amino acids. Germline CDR1 is MNHEY and CDR2 is SVGAGI. V lost 5 bases and J 1 base, leaving 14 bases between the germline ends. This CDR3 reads CASSKHTIINYGYTF. CDR3 in DNA: TGTGCCAGCAGTAAACACACCATCATTAACTATGGCTACACCTTC.

This clonotype was seen many times. J is TRBJ2-3 and V is TRBV6-2 or TRBV6-3; the match to TRBD1 covers 7 bases. CDR3 length equals 14 residues. The V gene end was trimmed by 4 bases and the J gene end by 8 bases; junction bases not matched to a gene: 9. Germline CDR1 MNHEY, CDR2 SVGEGT. CDR3 bases: TGTGCCAGCAGTTTTGGGACAGCCAGGGGTACGCAGTATTTT. Protein sequence: CASSFGTARGTQYF.

The J gene is TRBJ2-3, the V gene TRBV9; D gene ambiguous. The CDR3 is 14 residues long. V lost 0 bases and J lost 2, with 7 bases in between. The germline gives CDR1 SGDLS, CDR2 YYNGEE. The CDR3 loop reads CASSVVPDTDTQYF. CDR3 sequence (DNA): TGTGCCAGCAGCGTAGTGCCAGACACAGATACGCAGTATTTT.

This clonotype was seen many times. The junction departs from germline at one end; a sequencing error may be responsible. The chain carries TRBV7-7 and TRBJ2-1; weak D call: TRBD2 (6 bases). Germline lookup yields CDR1 SSHAT and CDR2 FNYEAQ (reference sequence). This CDR3 region has 14 residues. The CDR3 reads CASSLELASDEQFF. The CDR3 bases are TGTGCTAGCAGCTTAGAACTAGCTTCCGATGAGCAGTTCTTC. Supplemented by reference TRBV7-7 and TRBJ2-1, the full variable domain reads GAGVSQSPRYKVTKRGQDVTLRCDPISSHATLYWYQQALGQGPEFLTYFNYEAQPDKSGLPSDRFSAERPEGSISTLTIQRTEQRDSAMYRCASSLELASDEQFFGPGTRLTVL.

The V call is TRBV2, the J call TRBJ2-2; no clear D. The CDR3 totals 12 residues. V was pared by 7 bases and J by 5 bases, with 8 bases between. The germline V gene encodes CDR1 SNHLY and CDR2 FYNNEI. The CDR3 is CASIWGTGELFF. CDR3 bases: TGTGCCAGCATTTGGGGAACCGGGGAGCTGTTTTTT.

This clonotype came up a few times. This rearrangement joins TRBV11-2 to TRBJ2-3; 11 nucleotides agree with TRBD2. CDR1 is SGHAT and CDR2 is FQNNGV in the germline V gene. The J segment lost 6 bases and the V segment lost 1 base, leaving 12 bases of the junction unmatched. The CDR3 has 18 residues. The DNA of the CDR3 is TGTGCCAGCAGCTTAGGTGGGGGACTAGCGGCCCTCGGGGATACGCAGTATTTT. Its protein product is CASSLGGGLAALGDTQYF.

This clonotype has a count of ten or more. J is TRBJ2-1 and V is TRBV4-2; the match to TRBD2 covers 9 bases. The CDR3 sequence is 17 residues long. CDR1 is LGHNA and CDR2 is YNFKEQ in the germline V gene. Germline trimming cut 0 bases from V and 0 bases from J; bases unmatched to any gene: 3. CDR3 nucleotide sequence: TGTGCCAGCAGCCAAGAGGATAGCGGGAGCTCCTACAATGAGCAGTTCTTC. It translates to CASSQEDSGSSYNEQFF.

The chain recombines TRBV9 with TRBJ2-1; D is ambiguous. Germline values: CDR1 SGDLS, CDR2 YYNGEE. This CDR3 spans 13 amino acids. V lost 4 bases and J 4 bases, leaving 9 bases between the germline ends. CDR3 residues: CASSQMGYNEQFF. DNA of the CDR3: TGTGCCAGCAGCCAGATGGGATACAATGAGCAGTTCTTC.

This clonotype was picked up many times. The rearrangement uses TRBV7-6 and TRBJ2-4; a possible D gene is TRBD1 (5 bases). Germline values: CDR1 SGHVS, CDR2 FNYEAQ. The V end lost 5 bases, the J end lost 5 bases, and 22 bases lay between the germline ends. The CDR3 is made up of 17 amino acids. This CDR3 is CASSLPSGPKPQNIQYF. The CDR3 DNA is TGTGCCAGCAGCCTACCTTCAGGGCCCAAACCTCAAAACATTCAGTACTTC.

In this sample, this clonotype turned up many times. CDR3 amino acids: CATSGRGGTGELFF. CDR3 nucleotides: TGTGCCACCTCCGGGAGGGGGGGCACCGGGGAGCTGTTTTTT. This chain joins TRBV6-6 and TRBJ2-2; TRBD2 matches at 8 bases. Losses at the gene ends were 10 bases for V and 4 bases for J; bases not matched to a gene: 8. CDR1 is MNHNY, CDR2 SVGAGI, per germline (reference sequence). The CDR3 length is 14 residues.

This clonotype was detected many times. The gene calls are TRBV18 and TRBJ2-3; maybe TRBD2 (6 bases). Per the germline V gene, CDR1 is KGHSH and CDR2 is LQKENI. This CDR3 region has 15 residues. V dropped 3 bases and J dropped 4 bases, with 14 bases sitting between them. DNA of the CDR3: TGTGCCAGCTCACCGAGGGCACTAGCATCAGATACGCAGTATTTT. Translated: CASSPRALASDTQYF.

Only a few counts were recorded for this clonotype. This rearrangement joins TRBV7-2 to TRBJ1-3; 8 bases match TRBD1. This CDR3 region has 15 residues. Per germline, CDR1 SGHTA and CDR2 FQGNSA. V shed 1 base and J 3 bases; nucleotides not matched to a gene: 2. The chain's CDR3 is CASSLVGTGGNTIYF. The DNA for the CDR3 is TGTGCCAGCAGCTTAGTAGGGACAGGTGGAAACACCATATATTTT.

This clonotype was found many times. This chain joins TRBV30 and TRBJ2-7; the D is unclear. V lost 0 bases, J lost 3 bases, and 9 bases lay in between. The CDR3 is 13 residues long. CDR1 is GTSNPN and CDR2 is SVGIG in the germline V gene (reference sequence). The chain's CDR3 is CAWSVTGYYEQYF. CDR3 bases: TGTGCCTGGAGTGTGACCGGATACTACGAGCAGTACTTC. Based on the CDR3 plus reference TRBV30 and TRBJ2-7, the full variable domain is SQTIHQWPATLVQPVGSPLSLECTVEGTSNPNLYWYRQAAGRGLQLLFYSVGIGQISSEVPQNLSASRPQDRQFILSSKKLLLSDSGFYLCAWSVTGYYEQYFGPGTRLTVT.

This clonotype has at least ten counts. The V call is TRBV7-9, the J call TRBJ2-3, with D possibly being TRBD1 or TRBD2 (5 bases each). Trimming left V 5 bases short and J 5 bases short, with 17 bases between. This CDR3 spans 15 amino acids. The germline V gene has CDR1 SEHNR and CDR2 FQNEAQ (reference sequence). CDR3 bases: TGTGCCAGCAGCCCCGGGGCTAGCCGCGGAGATACGCAGTATTTT. Amino acid sequence: CASSPGASRGDTQYF.

The chain combines TRBV20-1 with TRBJ2-7; 7 bases line up with TRBD2. The V segment lost 3 bases and the J segment 1 base; nucleotides outside the gene matches: 3. Germline V gene sequence: CDR1 DFQATT, CDR2 SNEGSKA (reference sequence). This CDR3 region has 13 residues. DNA of the CDR3: TGCAGTGCTAGGGGGACTACATCCTACGAGCAGTACTTC. Amino acid sequence: CSARGTTSYEQYF.

There are a few counts of this clonotype. The chain is built from TRBV3-1 and TRBJ2-5, with D uncertain. Trimming removed 3 bases at V and 4 bases at J, with 3 bases between. The germline V gene encodes CDR1 LGHDT and CDR2 YNNKEL (reference sequence). There are 11 residues in the CDR3. CDR3 residues: CASSQGETQYF. The DNA of the CDR3 is TGTGCCAGCAGCCAGGGAGAGACCCAGTACTTC.

This clonotype was counted a few times. The chain carries TRBV19 and TRBJ2-7; D might be TRBD1 (8 bases). The CDR3 spans 16 residues. Germline assignment: CDR1 LNHDA and CDR2 SQIVND (reference sequence). Between the trimmed V and J ends, which lost 3 bases and 1 base, there was a span of 16 bases. CDR3 DNA sequence: TGTGCCAGTAGTATGGGAGGGACAGGCGCATCCTACGAGCAGTACTTC. Protein: CASSMGGTGASYEQYF.

Many counts were recorded for this clonotype. The chain has TRBV4-1 and TRBJ1-5, with D tentatively TRBD1 (6 bases). CDR1 and CDR2 (germline): MGHRA, YSYEKL. This CDR3 is built from 16 residues. The ends were cut back, 0 bases at V and 8 bases at J, with 17 bases in the middle. CDR3 sequence reads: CASSQDLRGTGEPQHF. CDR3 nucleotide sequence: TGCGCCAGCAGCCAAGATTTGAGGGGGACCGGGGAGCCCCAGCATTTT.

V and J are TRBV28 and TRBJ1-1; the D is unclear. The CDR3 is made up of 12 amino acids. The germline V gene encodes CDR1 MDHEN and CDR2 SYDVKM. Trimming cost V 5 bases and J 5 bases, with 9 bases left between them. CDR3 loop: CASSVMGTEAFF. CDR3 coding DNA: TGTGCCAGCAGTGTAATGGGAACTGAAGCTTTCTTT.

This clonotype was observed a handful of times. V is TRBV30 and J is TRBJ2-2; weak D call: TRBD1 (6 bases). The CDR3 length is 15 residues. V lost 0 bases and J 5 bases, leaving 13 bases between the germline ends. CDR1 and CDR2 (germline): GTSNPN, SVGIG (reference sequence). CDR3 DNA: TGTGCCTGGAGTGTACATGGGGGCGCGACCGGGGAGCTGTTTTTT. This encodes CAWSVHGGATGELFF.

The chain is built from TRBV6-5 and TRBJ2-1, with D possibly matching TRBD1 (6 bases). Trimming shortened V by 6 bases and J by 7 bases, and 7 bases separated the two germline ends. This CDR3 contains 11 residues. CDR1 and CDR2 from the germline V gene are MNHEY and SVGAGI. CDR3: CASRRGNEQFF. The CDR3 bases are TGTGCCAGCAGGAGGGGGAATGAGCAGTTCTTC.

This clonotype was seen only a few times. The gene calls are TRBV29-1 and TRBJ2-1; possible D gene TRBD1, 5 bases. Trimming cost V 7 bases and J 5 bases, with 15 bases left between them. This CDR3 has 13 amino acids. The germline V gene encodes CDR1 SQVTM and CDR2 ANQGSEA. The chain's CDR3 is CSAGHTPDNEQFF. The CDR3 bases are TGCAGCGCCGGACATACACCTGACAATGAGCAGTTCTTC.

This clonotype has ten or more counts. The chain combines TRBV10-3 with TRBJ2-5, with D perhaps matching TRBD1 (5 bases). Germline CDR1 and CDR2: ENHRY and SYGVKD. This CDR3 is 15 amino acids long. V was shortened by 0 bases and J by 4 bases, with 12 bases between the two germline ends. Here the CDR3 DNA reads TGTGCCATCAGTGAGTCGATGCAGGGTCGAGAGACCCAGTACTTC. It specifies CAISESMQGRETQYF.

The chain carries TRBV11-2 and TRBJ2-1; no definite D call. The V gene's germline CDR1 is SGHAT and CDR2 FQNNGV. The V and J ends lost 5 bases and 7 bases respectively, with 6 bases between them. The CDR3 has 11 amino acids. DNA of the CDR3: TGTGCCAGCAGCCACCGAAATGAGCAGTTCTTC. The encoded protein is CASSHRNEQFF. Drawing the rest from reference TRBV11-2 and TRBJ2-1, the complete variable domain is EAGVAQSPRYKIIEKRQSVAFWCNPISGHATLYWYQQILGQGPKLLIQFQNNGVVDDSQLPKDRFSAERLKGVDSTLKIQPAKLEDSAVYLCASSHRNEQFFGPGTRLTVL.